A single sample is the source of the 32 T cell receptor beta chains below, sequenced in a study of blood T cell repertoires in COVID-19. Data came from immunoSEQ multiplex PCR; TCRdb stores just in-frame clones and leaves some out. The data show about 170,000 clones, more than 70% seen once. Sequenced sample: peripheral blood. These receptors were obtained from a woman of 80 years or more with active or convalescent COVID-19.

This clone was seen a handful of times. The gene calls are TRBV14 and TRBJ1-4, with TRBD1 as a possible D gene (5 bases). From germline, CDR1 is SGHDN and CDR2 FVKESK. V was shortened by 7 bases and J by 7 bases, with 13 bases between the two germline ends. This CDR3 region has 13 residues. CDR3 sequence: CASTWGMGEKLFF. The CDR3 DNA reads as TGTGCCAGCACGTGGGGCATGGGTGAAAAACTGTTTTTT.

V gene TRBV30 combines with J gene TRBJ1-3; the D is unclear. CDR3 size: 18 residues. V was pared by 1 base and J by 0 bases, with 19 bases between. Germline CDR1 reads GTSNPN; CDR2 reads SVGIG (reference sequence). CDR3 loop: CAWSALMARPSSGNTIYF. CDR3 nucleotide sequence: TGTGCCTGGAGTGCGTTGATGGCCAGGCCGAGCTCTGGAAACACCATATATTTT.

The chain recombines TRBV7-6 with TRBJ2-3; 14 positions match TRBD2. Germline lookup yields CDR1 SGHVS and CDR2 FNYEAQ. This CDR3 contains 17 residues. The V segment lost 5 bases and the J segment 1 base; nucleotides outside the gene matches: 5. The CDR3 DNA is TGTGCCAGCAGCCGGACTAGCGGGAGGATGCGCACAGATACGCAGTATTTT. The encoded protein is CASSRTSGRMRTDTQYF. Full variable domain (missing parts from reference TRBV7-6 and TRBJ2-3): GAGVSQSPRYKVTKRGQDVALRCDPISGHVSLYWYRQALGQGPEFLTYFNYEAQQDKSGLPNDRFSAERPEGSISTLTIQRTEQRDSAMYRCASSRTSGRMRTDTQYFGPGTRLTVL.

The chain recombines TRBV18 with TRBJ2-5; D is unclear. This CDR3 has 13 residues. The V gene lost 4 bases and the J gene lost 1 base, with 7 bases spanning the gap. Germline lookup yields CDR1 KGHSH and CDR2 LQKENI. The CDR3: CASSRLLQETQYF. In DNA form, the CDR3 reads TGTGCCAGCTCACGGTTACTCCAAGAGACCCAGTACTTC.

Written as DNA, the CDR3 is TGTGCCACCAGCAGAGATGGCCGTGGAGGGGAGCAGTACTTC. It is translated as CATSRDGRGGEQYF. This rearrangement joins TRBV15 to TRBJ2-7, with D possibly matching TRBD2 (6 bases). This CDR3 has 14 amino acids. V dropped 0 bases and J dropped 7 bases, with 13 bases sitting between them. Germline V CDR1 and CDR2: LNHNV, YYDKDF (reference sequence).

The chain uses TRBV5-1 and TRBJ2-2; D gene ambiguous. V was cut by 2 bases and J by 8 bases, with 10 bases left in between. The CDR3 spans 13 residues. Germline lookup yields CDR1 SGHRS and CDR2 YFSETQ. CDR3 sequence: CASSLSPGGELFF. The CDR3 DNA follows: TGCGCCAGCAGCTTATCCCCCGGGGGGGAGCTGTTTTTT.

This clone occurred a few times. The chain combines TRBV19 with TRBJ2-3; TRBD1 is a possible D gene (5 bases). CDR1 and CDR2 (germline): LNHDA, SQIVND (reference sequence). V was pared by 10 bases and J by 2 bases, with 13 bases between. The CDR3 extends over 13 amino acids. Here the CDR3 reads CATRGTYTDTQYF. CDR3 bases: TGTGCCACTAGGGGCACTTACACAGATACGCAGTATTTT.

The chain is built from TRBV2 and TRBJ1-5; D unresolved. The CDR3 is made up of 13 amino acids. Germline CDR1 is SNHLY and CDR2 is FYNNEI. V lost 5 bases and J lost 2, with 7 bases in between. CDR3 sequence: CASSKYGNQPQHF. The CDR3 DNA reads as TGTGCCAGCAGTAAATATGGCAATCAGCCCCAGCATTTT.

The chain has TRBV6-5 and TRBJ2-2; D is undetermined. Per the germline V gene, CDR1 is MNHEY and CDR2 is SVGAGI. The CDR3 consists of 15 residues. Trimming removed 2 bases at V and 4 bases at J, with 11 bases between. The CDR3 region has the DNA TGTGCCAGCAGTTACGAGGCCTCGGGCACCGGGGAGCTGTTTTTT. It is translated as CASSYEASGTGELFF.

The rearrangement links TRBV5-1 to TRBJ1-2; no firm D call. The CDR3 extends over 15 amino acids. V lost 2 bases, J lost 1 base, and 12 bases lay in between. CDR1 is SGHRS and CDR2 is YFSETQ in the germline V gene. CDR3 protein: CASSLGTADNYGYTF. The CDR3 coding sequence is TGCGCCAGCAGCTTAGGCACAGCGGATAACTATGGCTACACCTTC.

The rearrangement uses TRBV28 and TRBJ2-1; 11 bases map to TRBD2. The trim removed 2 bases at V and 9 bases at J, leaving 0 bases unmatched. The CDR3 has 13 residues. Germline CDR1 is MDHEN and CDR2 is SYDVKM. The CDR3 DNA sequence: TGTGCCAGCAGTTTAACTAGCGGGAGTGAGCAGTTCTTC. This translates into CASSLTSGSEQFF. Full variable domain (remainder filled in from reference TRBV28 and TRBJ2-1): DVKVTQSSRYLVKRTGEKVFLECVQDMDHENMFWYRQDPGLGLRLIYFSYDVKMKEKGDIPEGYSVSREKKERFSLILESASTNQTSMYLCASSLTSGSEQFFGPGTRLTVL.

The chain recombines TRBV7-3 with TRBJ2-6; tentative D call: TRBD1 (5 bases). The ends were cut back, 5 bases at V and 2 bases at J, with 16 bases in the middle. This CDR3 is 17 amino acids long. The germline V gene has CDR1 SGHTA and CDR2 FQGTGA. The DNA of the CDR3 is TGTGCCAGCAGCCCCTCGACAGCTGGAACTGGGGCCAACGTCCTGACTTTC. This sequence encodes CASSPSTAGTGANVLTF.

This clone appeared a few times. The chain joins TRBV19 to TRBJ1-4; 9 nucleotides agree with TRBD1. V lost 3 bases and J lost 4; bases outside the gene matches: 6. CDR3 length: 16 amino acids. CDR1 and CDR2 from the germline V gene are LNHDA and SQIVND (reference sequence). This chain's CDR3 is CASSIIPGQGNEKLFF. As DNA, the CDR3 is TGTGCCAGTAGTATTATACCGGGACAGGGTAATGAAAAACTGTTTTTT. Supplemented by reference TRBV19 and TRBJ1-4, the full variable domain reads DGGITQSPKYLFRKEGQNVTLSCEQNLNHDAMYWYRQDPGQGLRLIYYSQIVNDFQKGDIAEGYSVSREKKESFPLTVTSAQKNPTAFYLCASSIIPGQGNEKLFFGSGTQLSVL.

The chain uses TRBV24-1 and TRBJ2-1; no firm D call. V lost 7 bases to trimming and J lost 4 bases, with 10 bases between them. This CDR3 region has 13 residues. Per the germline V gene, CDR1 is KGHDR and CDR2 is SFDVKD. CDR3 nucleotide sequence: TGTGCCACCAGGGCAAGCGCGTACAATGAGCAGTTCTTC. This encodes CATRASAYNEQFF.

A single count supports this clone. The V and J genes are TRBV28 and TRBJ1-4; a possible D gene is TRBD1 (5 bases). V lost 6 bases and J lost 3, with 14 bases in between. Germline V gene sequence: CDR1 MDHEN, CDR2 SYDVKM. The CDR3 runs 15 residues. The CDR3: CASSSQAGANEKLFF. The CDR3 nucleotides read TGTGCCAGCAGCTCCCAGGCGGGGGCTAATGAAAAACTGTTTTTT.

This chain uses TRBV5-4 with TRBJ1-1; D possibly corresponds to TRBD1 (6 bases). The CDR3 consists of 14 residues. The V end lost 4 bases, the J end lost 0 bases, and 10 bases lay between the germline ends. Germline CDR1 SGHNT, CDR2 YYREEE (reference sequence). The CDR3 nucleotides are TGTGCCAGCAGCACCGACAGGATGAACACTGAAGCTTTCTTT. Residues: CASSTDRMNTEAFF.

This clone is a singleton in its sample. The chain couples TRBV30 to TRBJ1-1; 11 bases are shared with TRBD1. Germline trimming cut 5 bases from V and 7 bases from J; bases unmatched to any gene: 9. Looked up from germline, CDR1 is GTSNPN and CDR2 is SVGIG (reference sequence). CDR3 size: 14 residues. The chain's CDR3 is CAWRQDRGRGEAFF. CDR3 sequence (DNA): TGTGCCTGGCGGCAGGACAGGGGGCGCGGTGAAGCTTTCTTT. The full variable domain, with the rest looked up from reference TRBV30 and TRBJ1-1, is SQTIHQWPATLVQPVGSPLSLECTVEGTSNPNLYWYRQAAGRGLQLLFYSVGIGQISSEVPQNLSASRPQDRQFILSSKKLLLSDSGFYLCAWRQDRGRGEAFFGQGTRLTVV.

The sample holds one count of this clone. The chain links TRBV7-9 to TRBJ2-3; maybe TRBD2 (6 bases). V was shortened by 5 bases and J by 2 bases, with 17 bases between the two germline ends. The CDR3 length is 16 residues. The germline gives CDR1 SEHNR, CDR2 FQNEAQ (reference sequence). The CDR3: CASSPSPGLFTDTQYF. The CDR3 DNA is TGTGCCAGCAGCCCAAGTCCGGGACTTTTCACAGATACGCAGTATTTT.

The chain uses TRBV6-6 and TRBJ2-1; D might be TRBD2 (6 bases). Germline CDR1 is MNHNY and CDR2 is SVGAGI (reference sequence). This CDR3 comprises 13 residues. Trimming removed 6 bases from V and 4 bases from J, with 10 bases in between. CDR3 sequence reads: CASRASEYNEQFF. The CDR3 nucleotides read TGTGCCAGCAGGGCTAGCGAGTACAATGAGCAGTTCTTC.

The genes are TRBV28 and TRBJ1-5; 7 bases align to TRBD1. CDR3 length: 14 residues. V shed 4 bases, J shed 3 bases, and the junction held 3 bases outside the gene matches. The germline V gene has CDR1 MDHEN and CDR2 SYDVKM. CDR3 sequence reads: CASSSRGSNQPQHF. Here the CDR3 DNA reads TGTGCCAGCAGTTCCAGGGGGTCCAATCAGCCCCAGCATTTT.

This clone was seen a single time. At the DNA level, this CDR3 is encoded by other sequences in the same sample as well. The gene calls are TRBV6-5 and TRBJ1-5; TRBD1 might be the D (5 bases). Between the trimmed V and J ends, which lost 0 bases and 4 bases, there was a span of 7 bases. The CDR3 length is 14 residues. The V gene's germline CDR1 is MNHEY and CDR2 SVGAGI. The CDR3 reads CASSYSGGNQPQHF. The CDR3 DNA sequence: TGTGCCAGCAGTTACTCGGGGGGGAATCAGCCCCAGCATTTT.

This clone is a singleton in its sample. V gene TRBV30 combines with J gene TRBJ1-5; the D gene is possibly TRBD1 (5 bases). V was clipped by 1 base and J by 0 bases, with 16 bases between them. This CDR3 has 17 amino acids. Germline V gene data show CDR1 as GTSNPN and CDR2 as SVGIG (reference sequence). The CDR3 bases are TGTGCCTGGAGTGGGGGCAGTTCGGTCTATAGCAATCAGCCCCAGCATTTT. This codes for CAWSGGSSVYSNQPQHF.

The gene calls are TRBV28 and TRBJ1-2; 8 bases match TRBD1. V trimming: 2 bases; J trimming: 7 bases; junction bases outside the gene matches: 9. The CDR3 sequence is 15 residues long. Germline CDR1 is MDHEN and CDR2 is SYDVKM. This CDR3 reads CASSLPGRTGSGYTF. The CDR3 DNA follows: TGTGCCAGCAGTTTACCGGGTCGGACAGGGAGTGGCTACACCTTC.

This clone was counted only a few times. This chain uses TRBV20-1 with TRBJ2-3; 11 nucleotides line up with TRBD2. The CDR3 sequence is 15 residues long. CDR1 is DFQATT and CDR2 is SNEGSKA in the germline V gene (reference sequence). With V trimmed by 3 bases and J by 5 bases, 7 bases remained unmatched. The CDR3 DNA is TGCAGTGCTAGTAGCACTAGCGGGAGTCTAGATACGCAGTATTTT. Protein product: CSASSTSGSLDTQYF.

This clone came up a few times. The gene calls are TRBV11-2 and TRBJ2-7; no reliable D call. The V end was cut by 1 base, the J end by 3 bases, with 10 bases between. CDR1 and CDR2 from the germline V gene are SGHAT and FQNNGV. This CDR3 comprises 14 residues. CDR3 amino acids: CASSLGESNYEQYF. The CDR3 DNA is TGTGCCAGCAGCTTAGGAGAATCCAACTACGAGCAGTACTTC.

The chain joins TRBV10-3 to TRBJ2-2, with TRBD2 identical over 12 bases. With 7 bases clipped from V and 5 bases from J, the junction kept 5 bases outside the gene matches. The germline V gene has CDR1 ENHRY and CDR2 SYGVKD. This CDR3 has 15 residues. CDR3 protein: CAIKTSGSGTGELFF. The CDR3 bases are TGTGCCATCAAGACTAGCGGGAGTGGTACCGGGGAGCTGTTTTTT.

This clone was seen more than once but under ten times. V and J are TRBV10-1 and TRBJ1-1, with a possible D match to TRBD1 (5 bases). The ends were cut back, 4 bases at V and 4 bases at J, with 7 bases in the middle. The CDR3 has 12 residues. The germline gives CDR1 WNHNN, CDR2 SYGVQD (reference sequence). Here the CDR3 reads CASSAGGTEAFF. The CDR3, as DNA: TGCGCCAGCAGTGCGGGGGGCACTGAAGCTTTCTTT.

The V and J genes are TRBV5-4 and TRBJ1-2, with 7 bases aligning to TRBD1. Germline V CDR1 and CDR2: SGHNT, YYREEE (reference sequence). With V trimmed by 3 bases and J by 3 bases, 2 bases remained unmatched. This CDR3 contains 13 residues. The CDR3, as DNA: TGTGCCAGCAGCTACGACAGGGACTATGGCTACACCTTC. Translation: CASSYDRDYGYTF.

Written as DNA, the CDR3 is TGTGCCAGCAGCTTGGCCCAAAATGAAAAACTGTTTTTT. This codes for CASSLAQNEKLFF. This chain uses TRBV5-5 with TRBJ1-4; the D is unclear. Germline loops: CDR1 SGHKS, CDR2 YYEKEE (reference sequence). The CDR3 runs to 13 residues. V was trimmed by 0 bases and J by 5 bases, leaving 5 bases between them.

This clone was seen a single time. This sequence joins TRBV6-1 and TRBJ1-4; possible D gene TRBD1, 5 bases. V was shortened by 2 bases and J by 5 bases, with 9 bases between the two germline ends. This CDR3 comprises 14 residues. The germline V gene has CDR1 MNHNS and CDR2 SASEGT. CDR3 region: CASSESRENEKLFF. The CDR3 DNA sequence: TGTGCCAGCAGTGAATCCAGGGAAAATGAAAAACTGTTTTTT.

This CDR3 reads CASSLVLGVNYGYTF. The CDR3 DNA reads as TGTGCCAGCAGCTTGGTCCTAGGGGTTAACTATGGCTACACCTTC. The chain joins TRBV5-4 to TRBJ1-2; TRBD1 is a possible D gene (5 bases). There are 15 residues in the CDR3. Trimming took off 0 bases at V and 1 base at J, with 10 bases between the two ends. Germline V CDR1 and CDR2: SGHNT, YYREEE (reference sequence).

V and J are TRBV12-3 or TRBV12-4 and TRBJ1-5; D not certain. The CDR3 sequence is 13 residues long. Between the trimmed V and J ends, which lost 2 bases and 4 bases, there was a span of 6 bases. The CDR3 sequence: CASSLSGNQPQHF. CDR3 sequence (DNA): TGTGCCAGCAGTTTATCCGGTAATCAGCCCCAGCATTTT.